This T cell receptor (beta chain) was profiled in a study of T-cell memory formation after mild COVID-19. In TCRdb, the 5' RACE reads were re-called with MiXCR into one record per CDR3 protein. The repertoire holds over 350,000 distinct CDR3 sequences, with approximately 25% as singletons. CDR3 length equals 13 residues. The germline V gene encodes CDR1 SGHRS and CDR2 YFSETQ. V lost 5 bases and J lost 2, with 8 bases in between. Sample: PBMCs or a T cell subset sorted from them (not recorded which). This clonotype was sampled from an adult woman who had mild COVID-19 (a few samples of this study predate the infection). Cell type and time point are not known. This chain links TRBV5-1 with TRBJ1-3; D is perhaps TRBD1 (5 bases). The CDR3 nucleotides are TGCGCCAGCAGGACAGAACCTGGAAACACCATATATTTT. Encoded protein: CASRTEPGNTIYF.